These 18 T cell receptor beta chains came from one sample sequenced in a study of OX40 agonist ivuxolimab in advanced cancers. Sequencing was performed with immunoSEQ multiplex PCR; in TCRdb, only in-frame clones are kept and a portion is missing. The table includes about 76,000 clones, around 90% detected once. This specimen consisted of CD4+ or CD8+ T cells sorted from blood, obtained in a trial of the OX40 agonist ivuxolimab. Every receptor here comes from an adult with an advanced solid tumor such as melanoma, head and neck, liver or kidney cancer.

CDR3 sequence (DNA): TGTGCCAGCAGCTTAGGGACAGGGAATGAGCAGTTCTTC. Translated, it gives CASSLGTGNEQFF. The rearrangement links TRBV7-2 to TRBJ2-1; 8 bases map to TRBD1. Germline values: CDR1 SGHTA, CDR2 FQGNSA. With 1 base clipped from V and 7 bases from J, the junction kept 0 bases outside the gene matches. CDR3 size: 13 residues.

This clone was counted a few times. Here the CDR3 reads CASSLGHGGYTF. For the CDR3, the DNA is TGTGCCAGCAGTTTAGGTCACGGTGGCTACACCTTC. This rearrangement joins TRBV27 to TRBJ1-2; no firm D call. The CDR3 totals 12 residues. Germline CDR1 reads MNHEY; CDR2 reads SMNVEV (reference sequence). The V and J ends lost 2 bases and 7 bases respectively, with 8 bases between them.

The CDR3 coding sequence is TGCAGCGTTAATGCCCCTAGCGGGAGTAGGGCCGGGGAGCTGTTTTTT. Its protein is CSVNAPSGSRAGELFF. This chain links TRBV29-1 with TRBJ2-2, with 10 bases lining up with TRBD2. Germline CDR1 and CDR2: SQVTM and ANQGSEA. V lost 5 bases, J lost 6 bases, and 12 bases stayed unmatched. The CDR3 is 16 residues long.

The chain employs TRBV9 and TRBJ2-5; 13 nucleotides match TRBD2. CDR1 SGDLS and CDR2 YYNGEE come from the germline V gene. Trimming removed 2 bases from V and 1 base from J; junction bases left unmatched: 5. The CDR3 extends over 17 amino acids. The CDR3 protein is CASSVSRLAGGQETQYF. Here the CDR3 DNA reads TGTGCCAGCAGCGTCTCTCGACTAGCGGGAGGCCAAGAGACCCAGTACTTC.

The V and J genes are TRBV19 and TRBJ2-6; TRBD1 aligns across 9 bases. This CDR3 spans 19 amino acids. Trimming removed 3 bases from V and 0 bases from J; junction bases left unmatched: 9. Per germline, CDR1 LNHDA and CDR2 SQIVND (reference sequence). The CDR3 DNA reads TGTGCCAGTAGTATCCTGACAGGGGGAGGATTCTCTGGGGCCAACGTCCTGACTTTC. Translating it yields CASSILTGGGFSGANVLTF.

The V gene is TRBV5-1, the J gene TRBJ2-7; the match to TRBD2 covers 11 bases. CDR1 is SGHRS, CDR2 YFSETQ, per germline. After removal of 4 bases from V and 0 bases from J, the junction contained 6 bases not matched to a gene. CDR3 length equals 16 residues. CDR3 amino acids: CASSPGLAGFSYEQYF. DNA for the CDR3: TGCGCCAGCAGCCCCGGACTAGCGGGTTTCTCCTACGAGCAGTACTTC.

This chain connects TRBV15 to TRBJ2-7; maybe TRBD2 (6 bases). V was pared by 1 base and J by 2 bases, with 6 bases between. Germline values: CDR1 LNHNV, CDR2 YYDKDF (reference sequence). The CDR3 covers 13 residues. The CDR3 coding sequence is TGTGCCACCAGCAGAGGGGAGGCCTACGAGCAGTACTTC. The encoded protein is CATSRGEAYEQYF. The full variable domain, with the rest looked up from reference TRBV15 and TRBJ2-7, is DAMVIQNPRYQVTQFGKPVTLSCSQTLNHNVMYWYQQKSSQAPKLLFHYYDKDFNNEADTPDNFQSRRPNTSFCFLDIRSPGLGDTAMYLCATSRGEAYEQYFGPGTRLTVT.

The rearrangement links TRBV19 to TRBJ2-2, with D tentatively TRBD1 (5 bases). CDR3 length: 16 residues. Germline V gene sequence: CDR1 LNHDA, CDR2 SQIVND (reference sequence). The germline V and J ends were trimmed by 1 base and 0 bases, with 9 bases remaining between them. CDR3 bases: TGTGCCAGTAGTATAGTCAGGGCCTCGAACACCGGGGAGCTGTTTTTT. Residues: CASSIVRASNTGELFF.

This chain uses TRBV19 with TRBJ2-7, with 13 bases that match TRBD2. Germline trimming cut 4 bases from V and 3 bases from J; bases unmatched to any gene: 6. The CDR3 runs to 16 residues. From germline, CDR1 is LNHDA and CDR2 SQIVND (reference sequence). CDR3 sequence (DNA): TGTGCCAGTAGTAGCGGGACTAGCGGGACTTACTACGAGCAGTACTTC. This translates into CASSSGTSGTYYEQYF.

This clone was seen a handful of times. The chain uses TRBV4-1 and TRBJ1-4; 9 bases map to TRBD1. The V gene's germline CDR1 is MGHRA and CDR2 YSYEKL. V shed 1 base and J 15 bases; nucleotides not matched to a gene: 6. The CDR3 length is 13 residues. CDR3 region: CASSQGGTGLVFF. The CDR3 coding sequence is TGCGCCAGCAGCCAAGGCGGGACAGGGTTGGTGTTTTTT.

V gene TRBV19 combines with J gene TRBJ2-1; weak D call: TRBD1 (6 bases). V was cut by 3 bases and J by 4 bases, with 13 bases left in between. The length of the CDR3 is 15 residues. CDR1 LNHDA and CDR2 SQIVND come from the germline V gene (reference sequence). The CDR3 DNA reads as TGTGCCAGTAGTATTTGGGGGCCCGAATACAATGAGCAGTTCTTC. Translating gives CASSIWGPEYNEQFF. Together with reference TRBV19 and TRBJ2-1, the CDR3 gives the full variable domain: DGGITQSPKYLFRKEGQNVTLSCEQNLNHDAMYWYRQDPGQGLRLIYYSQIVNDFQKGDIAEGYSVSREKKESFPLTVTSAQKNPTAFYLCASSIWGPEYNEQFFGPGTRLTVL.

The chain combines TRBV2 with TRBJ2-1; 10 bases fit TRBD2. The CDR3 extends over 14 amino acids. V lost 7 bases, J lost 3 bases, and 3 bases stayed unmatched. The germline V gene encodes CDR1 SNHLY and CDR2 FYNNEI. In DNA form, the CDR3 reads TGTGCCAGCAAGGGGACTAGCGACTACAATGAGCAGTTCTTC. As protein: CASKGTSDYNEQFF.

This rearrangement joins TRBV5-8 to TRBJ1-4, with D unclear. This CDR3 comprises 13 residues. CDR1 is SGHTS and CDR2 is YDEGEE in the germline V gene. With 2 bases removed from V and 5 bases from J, the gap between germline ends came to 7 bases. In nucleotides, the CDR3 is TGTGCCAGCAGCTTCTCTTTCAATGAAAAACTGTTTTTT. This codes for CASSFSFNEKLFF.

This chain connects TRBV7-3 to TRBJ1-1; possible D gene TRBD1, 6 bases. Trimming left V 5 bases short and J 2 bases short, with 15 bases between. The CDR3 sequence is 15 residues long. The germline V gene encodes CDR1 SGHTA and CDR2 FQGTGA. The CDR3 sequence is CASSVNRVENTEAFF. For the CDR3, the DNA is TGTGCCAGCAGCGTAAACAGGGTGGAAAACACTGAAGCTTTCTTT.

The genes are TRBV23-1 and TRBJ2-5; D not resolved. TRBV23-1 qualifies as an ORF whose function is uncertain. This CDR3 contains 15 residues. Trimming pared 3 bases from V and 1 base from J, leaving 12 bases between. The CDR3: CASSQVRKPQETQYF. The CDR3 region has the DNA TGCGCCAGCAGTCAGGTTCGTAAGCCCCAAGAGACCCAGTACTTC.

The CDR3 is CASSLDGNTIYF. DNA for the CDR3: TGTGCCAGCAGCTTAGATGGAAACACCATATATTTT. The rearrangement uses TRBV13 and TRBJ1-3; D remains ambiguous. The CDR3 length is 12 residues. Germline V lookup: CDR1 PRHDT, CDR2 FYEKMQ (reference sequence). Trimming left V 1 base short and J 3 bases short, with 1 base between.

This chain joins TRBV4-2 and TRBJ2-1; D is undetermined. The CDR3 length is 17 residues. Per the germline V gene, CDR1 is LGHNA and CDR2 is YNFKEQ. Between the trimmed V and J ends, which lost 0 bases and 0 bases, there was a span of 12 bases. CDR3 in DNA: TGTGCCAGCAGCCAAGAAGGAGCGCCCGGCTCCTACAATGAGCAGTTCTTC. Translated, it gives CASSQEGAPGSYNEQFF.

The CDR3 sequence: CSGAAAGTPRTGANVLTF. Written as DNA, the CDR3 is TGCAGCGGTGCTGCGGCCGGGACACCTCGTACTGGGGCCAACGTCCTGACTTTC. This chain connects TRBV29-1 to TRBJ2-6, with TRBD1 as a possible D gene (6 bases). Trimming cost V 7 bases and J 2 bases, with 24 bases left between them. Germline lookup yields CDR1 SQVTM and CDR2 ANQGSEA. CDR3 length: 18 amino acids.